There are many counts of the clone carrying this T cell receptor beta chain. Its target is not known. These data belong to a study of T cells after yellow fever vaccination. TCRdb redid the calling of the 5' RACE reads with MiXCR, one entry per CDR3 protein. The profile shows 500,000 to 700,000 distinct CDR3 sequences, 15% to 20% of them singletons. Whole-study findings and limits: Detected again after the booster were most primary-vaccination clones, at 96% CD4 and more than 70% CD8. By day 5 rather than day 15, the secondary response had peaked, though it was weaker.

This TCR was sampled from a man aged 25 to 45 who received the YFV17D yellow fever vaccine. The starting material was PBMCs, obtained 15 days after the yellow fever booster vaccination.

CDR3 sequence: CASSRQSYEQYF. The CDR3 DNA sequence: TGTGCCAGCAGTAGACAGTCCTACGAGCAGTACTTC. V usage is TRBV6-6 and J usage is TRBJ2-7; possibly TRBD1 for D (5 bases). The germline CDR1 and CDR2 sequences are MNHNY and SVGAGI (reference sequence). The CDR3 consists of 12 residues. V gave up 5 bases and J gave up 1 base, with 6 bases separating them.